This T cell receptor (beta chain) was found in a study of T cell changes during pregnancy in multiple sclerosis. The length of the CDR3 is 18 residues. After removal of 1 base from V and 2 bases from J, the junction contained 12 bases not matched to a gene. Per the germline V gene, CDR1 is SEHNR and CDR2 is FQNEAQ (reference sequence). The repertoire was sequenced with immunoSEQ multiplex PCR; TCRdb's copy has only in-frame clones and lacks some. Of about 30,000 clones detected, around nine tenths appear once; the ten largest clones hold roughly 5.8%. The V gene is TRBV7-9, the J gene TRBJ2-7; 9 nucleotides agree with TRBD1. The receptor's source is a female donor with multiple sclerosis, enrolled in a pregnancy study. Sequencing used CD8+ T cells from peripheral blood mononuclear cells, obtained before pregnancy. The chain's CDR3 is CASSLVFFPDRGAYEQYF. CDR3 DNA: TGTGCCAGCAGCTTAGTCTTCTTCCCCGACAGGGGGGCCTACGAGCAGTACTTC.